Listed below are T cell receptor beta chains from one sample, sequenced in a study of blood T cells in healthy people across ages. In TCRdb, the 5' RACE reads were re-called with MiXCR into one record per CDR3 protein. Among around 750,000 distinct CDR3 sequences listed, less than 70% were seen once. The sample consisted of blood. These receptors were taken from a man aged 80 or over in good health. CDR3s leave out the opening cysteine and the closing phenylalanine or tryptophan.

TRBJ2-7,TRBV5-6,ASSSLTVIYEQY
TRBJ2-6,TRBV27,ASSSGTGIGSGANVLT
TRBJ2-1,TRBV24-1,ATSDPGQLYNEQF
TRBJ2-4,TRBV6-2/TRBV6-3,ASSYSLGGSGFGETQY
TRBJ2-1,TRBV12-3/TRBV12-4,ASTLGTLGIYEQF
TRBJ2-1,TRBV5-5,ASSLFWQQEQF
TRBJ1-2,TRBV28,ASKGQGAPGYGYT
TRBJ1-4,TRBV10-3,AIGRIHNEKLF
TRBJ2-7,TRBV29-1,SVVVRASPYEQY
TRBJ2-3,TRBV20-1,SARTTDTQY